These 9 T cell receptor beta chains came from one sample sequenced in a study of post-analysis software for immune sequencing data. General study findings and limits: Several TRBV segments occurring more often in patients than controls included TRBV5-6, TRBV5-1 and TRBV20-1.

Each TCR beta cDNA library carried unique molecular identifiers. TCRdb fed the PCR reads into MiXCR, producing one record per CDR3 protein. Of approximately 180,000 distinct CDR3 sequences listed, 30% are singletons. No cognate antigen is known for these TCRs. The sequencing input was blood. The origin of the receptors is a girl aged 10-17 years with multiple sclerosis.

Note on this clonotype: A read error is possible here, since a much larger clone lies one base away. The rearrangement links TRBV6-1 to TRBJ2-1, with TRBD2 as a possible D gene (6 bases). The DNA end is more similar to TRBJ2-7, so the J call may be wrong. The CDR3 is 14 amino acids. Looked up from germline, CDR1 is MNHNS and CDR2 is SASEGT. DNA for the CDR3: TGTGCCAGCAGGGTAGCGGAATCCTACAATGAGCAGTACTTC. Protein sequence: CASRVAESYNEQYF.

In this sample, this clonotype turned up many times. CDR3 protein: CASNDEGETQYF. The CDR3 bases are TGTGCCAGCAATGATGAGGGCGAGACCCAGTACTTC. The rearrangement joins TRBV2 to TRBJ2-5; tentatively, D is TRBD2 (5 bases). V was pared by 7 bases and J by 5 bases, with 11 bases between. This CDR3 is 12 amino acids long. Germline CDR1 SNHLY, CDR2 FYNNEI.

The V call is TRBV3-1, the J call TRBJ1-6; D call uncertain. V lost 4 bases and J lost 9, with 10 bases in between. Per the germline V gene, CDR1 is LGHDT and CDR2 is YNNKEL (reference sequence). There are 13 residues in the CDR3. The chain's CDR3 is CASSLSVSSPLHF. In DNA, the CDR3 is TGTGCCAGCAGCCTATCCGTATCTTCACCCCTCCACTTT.

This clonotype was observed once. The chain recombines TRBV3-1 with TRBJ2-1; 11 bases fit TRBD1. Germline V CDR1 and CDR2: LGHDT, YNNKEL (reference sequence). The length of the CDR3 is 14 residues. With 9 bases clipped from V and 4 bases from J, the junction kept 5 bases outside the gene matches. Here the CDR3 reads CASSGTGGYNEQFF. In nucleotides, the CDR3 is TGTGCCAGTTCCGGGACAGGGGGTTACAATGAGCAGTTCTTC.

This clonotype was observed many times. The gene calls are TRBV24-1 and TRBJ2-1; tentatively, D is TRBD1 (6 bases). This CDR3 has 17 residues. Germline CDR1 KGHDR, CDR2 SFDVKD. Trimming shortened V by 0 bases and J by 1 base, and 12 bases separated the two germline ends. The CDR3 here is CATSDLRAGESYNEQFF. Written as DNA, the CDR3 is TGTGCCACCAGTGATTTGAGGGCAGGGGAGTCCTACAATGAGCAGTTCTTC.

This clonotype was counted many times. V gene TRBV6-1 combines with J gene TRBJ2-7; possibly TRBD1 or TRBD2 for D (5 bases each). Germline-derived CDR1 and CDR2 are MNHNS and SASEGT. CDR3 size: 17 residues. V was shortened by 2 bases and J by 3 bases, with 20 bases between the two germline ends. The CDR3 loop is CASSESGRRITFYEQYF. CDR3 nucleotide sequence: TGTGCCAGCAGTGAATCGGGACGGCGGATAACCTTCTACGAGCAGTACTTC.

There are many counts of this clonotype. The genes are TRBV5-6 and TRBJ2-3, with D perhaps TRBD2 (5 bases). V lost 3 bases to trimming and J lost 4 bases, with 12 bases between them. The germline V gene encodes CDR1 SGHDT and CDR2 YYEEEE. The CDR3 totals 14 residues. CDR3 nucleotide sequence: TGTGCCAGCAGCTCTATCTCGGGGTCAGATACGCAGTATTTT. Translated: CASSSISGSDTQYF.

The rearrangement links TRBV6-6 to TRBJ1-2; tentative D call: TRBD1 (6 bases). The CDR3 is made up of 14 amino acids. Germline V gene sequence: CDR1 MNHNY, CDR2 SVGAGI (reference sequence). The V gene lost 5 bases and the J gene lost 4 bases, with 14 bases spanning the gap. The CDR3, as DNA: TGTGCCAGCAGTGCGGAGGGGGTTGGCTATGGCTACACCTTC. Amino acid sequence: CASSAEGVGYGYTF.

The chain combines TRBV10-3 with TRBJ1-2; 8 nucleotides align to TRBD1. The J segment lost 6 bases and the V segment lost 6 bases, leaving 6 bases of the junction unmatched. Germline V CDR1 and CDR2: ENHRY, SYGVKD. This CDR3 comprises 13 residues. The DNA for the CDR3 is TGTGCCATCAGCGGACAGGGATCGAATGGCTACACCTTC. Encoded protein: CAISGQGSNGYTF.